The rows below give T cell receptor beta chains drawn from one sample of a study of blood T cell repertoires in COVID-19. The assay was immunoSEQ multiplex PCR, and TCRdb's table has in-frame clones only and misses some. This table has fewer than 350,000 clones, roughly 90% appearing once. Specimen: peripheral blood. These receptors all come from a woman aged 25 to 45 with COVID-19, enrolled during active disease. Both conserved end residues are part of each CDR3. D genes are given only for firm matches. Size tells how often a clone was seen (once, few, many) or the class of an expanded clone, and some rows leave it out.

V: TRBV14
size: .
J: TRBJ2-7
D: .
DNA: TGTGCCAGCAGCGGACTACAGGGGACTGTCTTCGAGCAGTACTTC
CDR3: CASSGLQGTVFEQYF

V: TRBV5-1
size: .
J: TRBJ2-3
D: TRBD2
DNA: TGCGCCAGCAGCATCCGACTAGCGGGAGGCGCAAGCACAGATACGCAGTATTTT
CDR3: CASSIRLAGGASTDTQYF

V: TRBV7-9
size: .
J: TRBJ2-1
D: TRBD2
DNA: TGTGCCAGCAGCTTGCCCGAGCGGGAGCGTGAGCAGTTCTTC
CDR3: CASSLPEREREQFF

V: TRBV6-5
size: .
J: TRBJ2-7
D: .
DNA: TGTGCCAGCAGTTTGGAGATCTCCTACGAGCAGTACTTC
CDR3: CASSLEISYEQYF

V: TRBV19
size: .
J: TRBJ2-7
D: .
DNA: TGTGCCAGTAGTATAGCCGGGGTCTCCTACGAGCAGTACTTC
CDR3: CASSIAGVSYEQYF

V: TRBV16
size: .
J: TRBJ2-7
D: TRBD2
DNA: TGTGCCAGCAGCCATACGTCTAGCGGCACATTCTACGAGCAGTACTTC
CDR3: CASSHTSSGTFYEQYF

V: TRBV5-5
size: .
J: TRBJ1-5
D: TRBD1
DNA: TGTGCCAGCAGCCCCGGACAGGGAGTAGAGCCCCAGCATTTT
CDR3: CASSPGQGVEPQHF

V: TRBV27
size: .
J: TRBJ2-7
D: .
DNA: TGTGCCAGCAGTTTGGGGAGCGGCTACGAGCAGTACTTC
CDR3: CASSLGSGYEQYF

V: TRBV15
size: .
J: TRBJ2-1
D: .
DNA: TGTGCCACCAGCGAATTCGGGGGAGAGTACAATGAGCAGTTCTTC
CDR3: CATSEFGGEYNEQFF

V: TRBV5-1
size: .
J: TRBJ2-7
D: TRBD1
DNA: TGCGCCAGCAACCCGGGACAGGGATCCTACGAGCAGTACTTC
CDR3: CASNPGQGSYEQYF

V: TRBV27
size: .
J: TRBJ1-4
D: TRBD1
DNA: TGTGCCAGCAGGTGGACAGGGGGCAGCGAAAAACTGTTTTTT
CDR3: CASRWTGGSEKLFF

V: TRBV2
size: .
J: TRBJ1-4
D: TRBD1
DNA: TGTGCCAGCAGCCCGGACAGGAATCTTGAAAAACTGTTTTTT
CDR3: CASSPDRNLEKLFF

V: TRBV7-9
size: .
J: TRBJ1-1
D: .
DNA: TGTGCCAGCAGCTCTAGCGGGACGCCCCGGGGTGAAGCTTTCTTT
CDR3: CASSSSGTPRGEAFF

V: TRBV30
size: .
J: TRBJ1-1
D: .
DNA: TGTGCCTGGAGTAAAGGGGGCACTGAAGCTTTCTTT
CDR3: CAWSKGGTEAFF

V: TRBV4-1
size: .
J: TRBJ2-7
D: TRBD1
DNA: TGCGCCAGCAGCCATGCCTCCGGGACAGGGACCTACGAGCAGTACTTC
CDR3: CASSHASGTGTYEQYF

V: TRBV19
size: .
J: TRBJ2-5
D: .
DNA: TGTGCCAGTAGTATGTCTCAAGAGACCCAGTACTTC
CDR3: CASSMSQETQYF

V: TRBV29-1
size: .
J: TRBJ1-6
D: .
DNA: TGCAGCGCGGGTCGGGGGGGGAGCGATTCACCCCTCCACTTT
CDR3: CSAGRGGSDSPLHF

V: TRBV10-3
size: .
J: TRBJ2-1
D: TRBD2
DNA: TGTGCCATCAGTGAGTCGACGGGGACTAGCGGGAGTGTTGGTGAGCAGTTCTTC
CDR3: CAISESTGTSGSVGEQFF

V: TRBV5-1
size: .
J: TRBJ1-5
D: .
DNA: TGCGCCAGCAGCTTGGATGCAGGGGGCAATCAGCCCCAGCATTTT
CDR3: CASSLDAGGNQPQHF

V: TRBV2
size: few
J: TRBJ1-5
D: .
DNA: TGTGCCAGCAGTGAAAGGGGACACCCTCCACATCAGCCCCAGCATTTT
CDR3: CASSERGHPPHQPQHF

V: TRBV2
size: once
J: TRBJ1-4
D: TRBD1
DNA: TGTGCCAGCAGTGGCCCGGGACAGGGGATTCCTAATGAAAAACTGTTTTTT
CDR3: CASSGPGQGIPNEKLFF

V: TRBV29-1
size: .
J: TRBJ2-7
D: TRBD1
DNA: TGCAGCGTGGGACAGGGGGCGCGGGAGCAGTACTTC
CDR3: CSVGQGAREQYF

V: TRBV9
size: .
J: TRBJ2-1
D: .
DNA: TGTGCCAGCAGCGTAGTCCCCTCTGAGAATGGTGAGCAGTTCTTC
CDR3: CASSVVPSENGEQFF

V: TRBV9
size: few
J: TRBJ1-2
D: .
DNA: TGTGCCAGCAGCCCCGGACAGAACCACTATGGCTACACCTTC
CDR3: CASSPGQNHYGYTF

V: TRBV3-1/TRBV3-2
size: .
J: TRBJ2-7
D: TRBD2
DNA: TGTGCCAGCAGCCAAGGACTAGCGGGGGCCGTGGGGGAGCAGTACTTC
CDR3: CASSQGLAGAVGEQYF

V: TRBV5-8
size: few
J: TRBJ1-4
D: TRBD1
DNA: TGTGCCAGCAGCTCGGGACAGGGAGGGGAAAAACTGTTTTTT
CDR3: CASSSGQGGEKLFF

V: TRBV18
size: once
J: TRBJ2-6
D: .
DNA: TGTGCCAGCTCACCAGTGGGGAGCTCTGGGGCCAACGTCCTGACTTTC
CDR3: CASSPVGSSGANVLTF

V: TRBV6-5
size: once
J: TRBJ1-2
D: TRBD1
DNA: TGTGCCAGCAGCAAGACAGGGCACGGCTACACCTTC
CDR3: CASSKTGHGYTF

V: TRBV7-2
size: once
J: TRBJ2-7
D: .
DNA: TGTGCCAGCAGCGCTAGGACAGACCACTACGAGCAGTACTTC
CDR3: CASSARTDHYEQYF

V: TRBV24-1
size: .
J: TRBJ2-7
D: TRBD2
DNA: TGTGCCACCAGTGCACCCGGGACTAGCGGGAGGGCCTACGAGCAGTACTTC
CDR3: CATSAPGTSGRAYEQYF

V: TRBV9
size: .
J: TRBJ1-6
D: TRBD1
DNA: TGTGCCAGCAGCCCAGGACAGGAGAATTCACCCCTCCACTTT
CDR3: CASSPGQENSPLHF